This T cell receptor (beta chain) stems from a study of human T cells and chemical hapten exposure. This clonotype has a count of ten or more. TCRdb reprocessed the RACE reads with MiXCR, giving one entry per CDR3 protein. The sample lists roughly 110,000 distinct CDR3 sequences, less than 15% occurring once. Time point indicated: pre-sensitization, week 0. Treatment described: therapeutic diphenylcyclopropenone sensitization with weekly scalp DPC. The CDR3 spans 14 residues. From germline, CDR1 is SGHRS and CDR2 YFSETQ. V was trimmed by 2 bases and J by 4 bases, leaving 11 bases between them. The sequencing here drew on whole blood, taken in connection with sensitization to the hapten diphenylcyclopropenone (DPC). This sequence joins TRBV5-1 and TRBJ2-3; tentatively, D is TRBD1 (6 bases). The TCR sequence derives from a woman in her forties or fifties with alopecia areata. Some clones in this sample may be carry-over from other donors' samples. In nucleotides, the CDR3 is TGCGCCAGCAGCTTACAGGGTTGGGCAGATACGCAGTATTTT. The encoded protein is CASSLQGWADTQYF.